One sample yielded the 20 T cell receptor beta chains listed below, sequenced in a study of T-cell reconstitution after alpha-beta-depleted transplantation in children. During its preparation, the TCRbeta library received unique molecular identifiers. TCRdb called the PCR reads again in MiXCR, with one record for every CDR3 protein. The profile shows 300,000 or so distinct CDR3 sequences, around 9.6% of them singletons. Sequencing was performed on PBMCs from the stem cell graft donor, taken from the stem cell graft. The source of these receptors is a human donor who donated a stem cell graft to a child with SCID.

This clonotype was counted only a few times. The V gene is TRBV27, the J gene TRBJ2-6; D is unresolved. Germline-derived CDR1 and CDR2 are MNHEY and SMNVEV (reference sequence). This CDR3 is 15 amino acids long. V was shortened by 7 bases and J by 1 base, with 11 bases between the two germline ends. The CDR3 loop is CASTFRRSGANVLTF. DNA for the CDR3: TGTGCCAGCACCTTCCGACGGTCTGGGGCCAACGTCCTGACTTTC.

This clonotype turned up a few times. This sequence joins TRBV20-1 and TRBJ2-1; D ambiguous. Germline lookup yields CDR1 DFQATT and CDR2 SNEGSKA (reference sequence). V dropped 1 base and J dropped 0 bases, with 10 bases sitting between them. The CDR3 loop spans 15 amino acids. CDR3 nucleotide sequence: TGCAGTGCTAGAGTGGCATCGAGCTCCTACAATGAGCAGTTCTTC. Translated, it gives CSARVASSSYNEQFF.

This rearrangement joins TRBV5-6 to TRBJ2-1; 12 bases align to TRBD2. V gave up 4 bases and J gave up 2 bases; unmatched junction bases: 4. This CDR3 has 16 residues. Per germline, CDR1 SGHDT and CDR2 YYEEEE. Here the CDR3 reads CASSASGGDTYNEQFF. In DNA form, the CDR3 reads TGTGCCAGCAGCGCTAGCGGGGGGGATACCTACAATGAGCAGTTCTTC. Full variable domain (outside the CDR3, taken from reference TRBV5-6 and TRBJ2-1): DAGVTQSPTHLIKTRGQQVTLRCSPKSGHDTVSWYQQALGQGPQFIFQYYEEEERQRGNFPDRFSGHQFPNYSSELNVNALLLGDSALYLCASSASGGDTYNEQFFGPGTRLTVL.

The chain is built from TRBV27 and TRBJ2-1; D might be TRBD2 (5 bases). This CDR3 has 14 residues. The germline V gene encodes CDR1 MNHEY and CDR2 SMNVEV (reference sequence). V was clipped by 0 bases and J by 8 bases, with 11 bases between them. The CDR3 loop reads CASSLSWTFDEQFF. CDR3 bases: TGTGCCAGCAGTTTATCCTGGACTTTCGATGAGCAGTTCTTC.

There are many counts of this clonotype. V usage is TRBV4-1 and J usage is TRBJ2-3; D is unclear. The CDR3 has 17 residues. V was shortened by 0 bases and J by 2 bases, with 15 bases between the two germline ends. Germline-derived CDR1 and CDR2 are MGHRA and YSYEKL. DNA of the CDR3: TGCGCCAGCAGCCAAGATCAGGCTGGCGCGAACACAGATACGCAGTATTTT. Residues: CASSQDQAGANTDTQYF.

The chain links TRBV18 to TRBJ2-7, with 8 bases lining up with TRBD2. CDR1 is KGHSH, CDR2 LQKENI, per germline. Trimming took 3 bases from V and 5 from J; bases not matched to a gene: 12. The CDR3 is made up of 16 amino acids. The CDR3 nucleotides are TGTGCCAGCTCACCCCGAGGGACGGGGGGGCCGGACGAGCAGTACTTC. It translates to CASSPRGTGGPDEQYF.

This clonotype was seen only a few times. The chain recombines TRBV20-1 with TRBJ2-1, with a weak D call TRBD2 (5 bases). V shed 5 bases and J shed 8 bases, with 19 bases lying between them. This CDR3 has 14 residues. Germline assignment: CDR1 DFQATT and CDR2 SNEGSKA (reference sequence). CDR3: CSAGTSGVKYEQFF. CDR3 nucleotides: TGCAGTGCTGGAACTAGTGGGGTTAAGTATGAGCAGTTCTTC.

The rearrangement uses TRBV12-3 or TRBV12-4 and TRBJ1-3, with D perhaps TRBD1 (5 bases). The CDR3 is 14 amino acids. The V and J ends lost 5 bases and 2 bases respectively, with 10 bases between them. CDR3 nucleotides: TGTGCCAGCAGTGAAAGGGGAACTGGAAACACCATATATTTT. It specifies CASSERGTGNTIYF.

Here the CDR3 reads CASSMNGGYEQYF. For the CDR3, the DNA is TGCGCCAGCAGCATGAATGGGGGTTACGAGCAGTACTTC. The genes are TRBV5-1 and TRBJ2-7; D may match TRBD1 or TRBD2 (5 bases each). The CDR3 length is 13 residues. In germline, CDR1 is SGHRS, CDR2 YFSETQ. Trimming took 4 bases from V and 4 from J, leaving 12 bases between them.

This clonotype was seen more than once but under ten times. CDR3 sequence (DNA): TGCGCCAGCAAAGGACTAAAAGACGAGCAGTACTTC. The encoded protein is CASKGLKDEQYF. The genes are TRBV10-2 and TRBJ2-7, with a possible D match to TRBD2 (6 bases). The CDR3 sequence is 12 residues long. V was shortened by 7 bases and J by 5 bases, with 12 bases between the two germline ends. Germline values: CDR1 WSHSY, CDR2 SAAADI.

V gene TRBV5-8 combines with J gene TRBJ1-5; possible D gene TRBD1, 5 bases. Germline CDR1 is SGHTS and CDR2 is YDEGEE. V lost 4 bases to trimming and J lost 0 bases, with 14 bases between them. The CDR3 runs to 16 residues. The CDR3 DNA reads TGTGCCAGCAGCAAGAAGACAGTAACTAGCAATCAGCCCCAGCATTTT. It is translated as CASSKKTVTSNQPQHF.

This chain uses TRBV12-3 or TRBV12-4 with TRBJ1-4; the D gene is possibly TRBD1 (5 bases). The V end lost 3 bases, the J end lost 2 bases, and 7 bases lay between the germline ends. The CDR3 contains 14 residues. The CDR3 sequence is CASSFWGTNEKLFF. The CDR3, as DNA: TGTGCCAGCAGTTTCTGGGGGACTAATGAAAAACTGTTTTTT.

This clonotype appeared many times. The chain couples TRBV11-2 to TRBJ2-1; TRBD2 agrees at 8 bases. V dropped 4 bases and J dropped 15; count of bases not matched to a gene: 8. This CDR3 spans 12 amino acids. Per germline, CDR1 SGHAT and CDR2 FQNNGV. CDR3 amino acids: CASSYPSSGGFF. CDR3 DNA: TGTGCCAGCAGCTACCCCTCCAGCGGGGGGTTCTTC.

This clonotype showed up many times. The CDR3 sequence: CASSPRAGATYNEQFF. CDR3 coding DNA: TGTGCCAGCAGTCCTCGAGCGGGGGCGACCTACAATGAGCAGTTCTTC. The chain combines TRBV11-2 with TRBJ2-1; 8 bases line up with TRBD2. The CDR3 runs 16 residues. Germline values: CDR1 SGHAT, CDR2 FQNNGV. Unmatched junction bases numbered 9, after V lost 6 bases and J lost 2 bases.

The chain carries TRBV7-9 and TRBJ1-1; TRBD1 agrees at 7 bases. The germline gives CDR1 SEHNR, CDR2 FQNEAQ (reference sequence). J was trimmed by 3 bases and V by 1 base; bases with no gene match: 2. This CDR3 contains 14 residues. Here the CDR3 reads CASSLGQGDTEAFF. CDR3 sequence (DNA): TGTGCCAGCAGCTTAGGGCAGGGGGACACTGAAGCTTTCTTT. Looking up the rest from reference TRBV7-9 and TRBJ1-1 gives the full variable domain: DTGVSQNPRHKITKRGQNVTFRCDPISEHNRLYWYRQTLGQGPEFLTYFQNEAQLEKSRLLSDRFSAERPKGSFSTLEIQRTEQGDSAMYLCASSLGQGDTEAFFGQGTRLTVV.

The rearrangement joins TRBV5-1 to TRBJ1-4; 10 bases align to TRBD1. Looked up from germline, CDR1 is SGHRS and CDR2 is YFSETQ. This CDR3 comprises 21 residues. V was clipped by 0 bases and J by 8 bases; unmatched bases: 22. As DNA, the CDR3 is TGCGCCAGCAGCTTGGAAGGGATTCCTCCAGAGACAGGGGGCAATCGGGAAAAACTGTTTTTT. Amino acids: CASSLEGIPPETGGNREKLFF.

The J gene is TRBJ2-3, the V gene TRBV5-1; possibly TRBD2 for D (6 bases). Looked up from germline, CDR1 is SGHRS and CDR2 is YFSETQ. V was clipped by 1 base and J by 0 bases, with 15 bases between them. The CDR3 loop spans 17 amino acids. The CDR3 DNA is TGCGCCAGCAGCTTGACGACGGAGGGGTCTAGCACAGATACGCAGTATTTT. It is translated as CASSLTTEGSSTDTQYF. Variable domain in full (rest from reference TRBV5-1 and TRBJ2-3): KAGVTQTPRYLIKTRGQQVTLSCSPISGHRSVSWYQQTPGQGLQFLFEYFSETQRNKGNFPGRFSGRQFSNSRSEMNVSTLELGDSALYLCASSLTTEGSSTDTQYFGPGTRLTVL.

The CDR3 DNA reads TGTGCCAGCTCACCACCTAGTAACTACGAGCAGTACTTC. It translates to CASSPPSNYEQYF. This rearrangement joins TRBV18 to TRBJ2-7, with D unclear. The CDR3 loop spans 13 amino acids. The V and J ends lost 0 bases and 3 bases respectively, with 6 bases between them. Germline V gives CDR1 KGHSH, CDR2 LQKENI. The full variable domain, in which reference TRBV18 and TRBJ2-7 provide the parts outside the CDR3, is NAGVMQNPRHLVRRRGQEARLRCSPMKGHSHVYWYRQLPEEGLKFMVYLQKENIIDESGMPKERFSAEFPKEGPSILRIQQVVRGDSAAYFCASSPPSNYEQYFGPGTRLTVT.

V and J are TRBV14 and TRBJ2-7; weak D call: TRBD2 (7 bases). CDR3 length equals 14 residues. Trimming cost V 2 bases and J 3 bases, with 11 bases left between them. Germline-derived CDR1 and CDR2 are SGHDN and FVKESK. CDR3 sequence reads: CASSQRGGGYEQYF. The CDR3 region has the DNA TGTGCCAGCAGCCAACGCGGGGGCGGCTACGAGCAGTACTTC.

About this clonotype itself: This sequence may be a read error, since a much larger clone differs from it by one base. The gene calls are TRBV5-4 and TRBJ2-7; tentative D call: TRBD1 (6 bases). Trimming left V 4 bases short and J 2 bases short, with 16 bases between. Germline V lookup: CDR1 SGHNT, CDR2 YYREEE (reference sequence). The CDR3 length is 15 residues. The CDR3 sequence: CASSPDGAGAYEQYF. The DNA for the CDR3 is TGTGCCAGCAGCCCCGATGGGGCAGGGGCCTACGAGCAGTACTTC.